Following are 27 T cell receptor beta chains from one sample sequenced in a study of graft-versus-host responses after intestinal transplantation. Once graft tissue had been processed, intraepithelial and lamina propria lymphocytes were released. Clones were sequenced by immunoSEQ multiplex PCR, and TCRdb holds only the in-frame ones, with some missing. Of some 15,000 clones in the sample, over 50% were seen once. The sample consisted of ileum tissue, taken 524 days after transplant. These receptors originate from a human patient who received an intestinal transplant, so some T cells may come from the graft donor.

V is TRBV5-6 and J is TRBJ2-1, with 9 bases aligning to TRBD1. J was trimmed by 1 base and V by 1 base; bases with no gene match: 3. Germline V CDR1 and CDR2: SGHDT, YYEEEE. This CDR3 has 16 residues. The CDR3 region has the DNA TGTGCCAGCAGCTTGAAGGGACAGGGTTCCTACAATGAGCAGTTCTTC. It yields the protein CASSLKGQGSYNEQFF.

The gene calls are TRBV13 and TRBJ2-3; TRBD2 aligns across 9 bases. V lost 4 bases and J lost 1; bases outside the gene matches: 0. Germline V gene sequence: CDR1 PRHDT, CDR2 FYEKMQ (reference sequence). This CDR3 has 14 amino acids. The CDR3 nucleotides are TGTGCCAGCAGCTGGACTAGCGGCACAGATACGCAGTATTTT. This codes for CASSWTSGTDTQYF.

The chain employs TRBV11-2 and TRBJ1-1; tentative D call: TRBD1 (6 bases). The CDR3 runs to 13 residues. CDR1 is SGHAT, CDR2 FQNNGV, per germline. V dropped 1 base and J dropped 4 bases, with 7 bases sitting between them. The CDR3 region has the DNA TGTGCCAGCAGCTTAGGCAGGGGCACTGAAGCTTTCTTT. Residues: CASSLGRGTEAFF.

The chain links TRBV5-1 to TRBJ2-1, with TRBD2 matching 7 bases. V trimming: 6 bases; J trimming: 2 bases; junction bases outside the gene matches: 8. Germline V CDR1 and CDR2: SGHRS, YFSETQ. The CDR3 runs 15 residues. The CDR3 DNA follows: TGCGCCAGCACTCTGAACGGGGGGACCTACAATGAGCAGTTCTTC. Translation: CASTLNGGTYNEQFF.

The chain uses TRBV11-3 and TRBJ2-7; D not certain. The CDR3 spans 11 residues. V lost 3 bases and J lost 6, with 6 bases in between. Germline-derived CDR1 and CDR2 are SGHNT and YENEEA. The CDR3 protein is CASSFSVEQYF. The CDR3 bases are TGTGCCAGCAGCTTCAGCGTCGAGCAGTACTTC.

V usage is TRBV2 and J usage is TRBJ2-5; TRBD1 is a possible D gene (5 bases). The CDR3 extends over 14 amino acids. V was cut by 6 bases and J by 5 bases, with 16 bases left in between. Germline-derived CDR1 and CDR2 are SNHLY and FYNNEI. The CDR3 DNA is TGTGCCAGCAGGGACAACTCCCTAGGGGAGACCCAGTACTTC. Protein: CASRDNSLGETQYF. Using reference TRBV2 and TRBJ2-5 for the parts outside the CDR3, the full variable domain is EPEVTQTPSHQVTQMGQEVILRCVPISNHLYFYWYRQILGQKVEFLVSFYNNEISEKSEIFDDQFSVERPDGSNFTLKIRSTKLEDSAMYFCASRDNSLGETQYFGPGTRLLVL.

The CDR3: CAWSVADTGELFF. CDR3 sequence (DNA): TGTGCCTGGAGTGTAGCCGACACCGGGGAGCTGTTTTTT. This chain uses TRBV30 with TRBJ2-2; the D is unclear. The CDR3 has 13 residues. Germline CDR1 is GTSNPN and CDR2 is SVGIG (reference sequence). Trimming pared 0 bases from V and 3 bases from J, leaving 5 bases between.

The genes are TRBV7-9 and TRBJ2-2; TRBD1 might be the D (6 bases). Trimming took 7 bases from V and 4 from J, leaving 13 bases between them. This CDR3 has 14 residues. CDR1 and CDR2 (germline): SEHNR, FQNEAQ (reference sequence). Here the CDR3 DNA reads TGTGCCAGCACTCGGGGACACCTCACCGGGGAGCTGTTTTTT. Amino acid sequence: CASTRGHLTGELFF.

The V gene is TRBV7-2, the J gene TRBJ2-5; 7 positions match TRBD2. The better agreement between TRBJ2-7 and the DNA end casts doubt on the J call. The CDR3 is 14 residues long. CDR1 and CDR2 from the germline V gene are SGHTA and FQGNSA. The CDR3 sequence is CASSSYGRDYEQYF. CDR3 DNA: TGTGCCAGCAGCTCGTATGGGAGGGACTACGAGCAGTACTTC.

The chain carries TRBV7-2 and TRBJ1-2; TRBD1 matches 9 bases. V lost 4 bases to trimming and J lost 8 bases; unmatched junction nucleotides: 11. The germline CDR1 and CDR2 sequences are SGHTA and FQGNSA. The CDR3 runs 15 residues. DNA for the CDR3: TGTGCCAGCAGCTCCGAACTAGGACAGGGGAAGGGCTACACCTTC. This codes for CASSSELGQGKGYTF.

This clone was detected only a few times. The CDR3 DNA sequence: TGTGCCAGCAGTAGGGGGCCGGACTATGGCTACACCTTC. It translates to CASSRGPDYGYTF. The chain has TRBV6-5 and TRBJ1-2; 7 bases map to TRBD1. The trim removed 5 bases at V and 3 bases at J, leaving 3 bases unmatched. Looked up from germline, CDR1 is MNHEY and CDR2 is SVGAGI. This CDR3 comprises 13 residues.

The chain has TRBV7-9 and TRBJ1-3; 9 bases are a match to TRBD1. V shed 3 bases and J 2 bases; nucleotides not matched to a gene: 2. Germline V gives CDR1 SEHNR, CDR2 FQNEAQ (reference sequence). The CDR3 length is 15 residues. The DNA of the CDR3 is TGTGCCAGCAGCTTGACAGGGGGTGCTGGAAACACCATATATTTT. It translates to CASSLTGGAGNTIYF.

The J gene is TRBJ2-7, the V gene TRBV7-2; 11 positions agree with TRBD2. The trim removed 3 bases at V and 12 bases at J, leaving 13 bases unmatched. This CDR3 is built from 15 residues. Looked up from germline, CDR1 is SGHTA and CDR2 is FQGNSA. The CDR3 coding sequence is TGTGCCAGCAGCTTCGACCTAGCGGGGGGAGAAGAATGGTACTTC. It yields the protein CASSFDLAGGEEWYF.

The chain carries TRBV7-2 and TRBJ2-6; 8 bases are shared with TRBD2. Trimming took 2 bases from V and 2 from J; bases not matched to a gene: 2. Germline-derived CDR1 and CDR2 are SGHTA and FQGNSA. The CDR3 sequence is 16 residues long. CDR3 protein: CASSLRGGTGANVLTF. The CDR3 region has the DNA TGTGCCAGCAGCTTACGGGGGGGAACTGGGGCCAACGTCCTGACTTTC.

The rearrangement uses TRBV27 and TRBJ1-5; D unclear. The V end lost 3 bases, the J end lost 4 bases, and 4 bases lay between the germline ends. The germline CDR1 and CDR2 sequences are MNHEY and SMNVEV (reference sequence). CDR3 length: 12 residues. The CDR3 reads CASSFPNQPQHF. The CDR3 DNA sequence: TGTGCCAGCAGTTTCCCAAATCAGCCCCAGCATTTT.

This chain joins TRBV11-2 and TRBJ2-7, with 11 nucleotides matching TRBD2. V gave up 3 bases and J gave up 3 bases; unmatched junction bases: 4. The CDR3 is made up of 15 amino acids. Germline CDR1 reads SGHAT; CDR2 reads FQNNGV. The CDR3 region is CASSLGLAVLYEQYF. As DNA, the CDR3 is TGTGCCAGCAGCTTGGGACTAGCGGTGCTCTACGAGCAGTACTTC.

This clone was counted between two and nine times. The chain employs TRBV6-1 and TRBJ2-7, with D uncertain. The ends were cut back, 0 bases at V and 3 bases at J, with 12 bases in the middle. In germline, CDR1 is MNHNS, CDR2 SASEGT. The CDR3 covers 15 residues. DNA for the CDR3: TGTGCCAGCAGTGAAGCGATTTCGCCGGGCTACGAGCAGTACTTC. Encoded protein: CASSEAISPGYEQYF.

The rearrangement uses TRBV2 and TRBJ1-6; D gene unclear. This CDR3 comprises 13 residues. Trimming took off 7 bases at V and 8 bases at J, with 12 bases between the two ends. Germline-derived CDR1 and CDR2 are SNHLY and FYNNEI. The CDR3 reads CASMTGVDSPLHF. The CDR3 coding sequence is TGTGCCAGCATGACGGGAGTGGATTCACCCCTCCACTTT.

Concerning this clone: This CDR3 is missing its conserved last phenylalanine or tryptophan, likely due to a read error. This chain links TRBV7-2 with TRBJ1-6; possibly TRBD1 for D (6 bases). There are 15 residues in the CDR3. The V and J ends lost 3 bases and 10 bases respectively, with 16 bases between them. CDR1 and CDR2 (germline): SGHTA, FQGNSA. This CDR3 is CASSFGGGIRSPLHL. Written as DNA, the CDR3 is TGTGCCAGCAGCTTTGGTGGGGGCATACGCTCACCCCTCCACCTT.

This clone was seen only a few times. This sequence joins TRBV4-3 and TRBJ2-6, with TRBD2 matching over 7 bases. This CDR3 is built from 17 residues. V was clipped by 4 bases and J by 0 bases; unmatched bases: 6. Germline CDR1 is LGHNA and CDR2 is YSLEER. CDR3 sequence reads: CASSPQGGSSGANVLTF. CDR3 DNA: TGCGCCAGCAGCCCCCAGGGAGGGAGCTCTGGGGCCAACGTCCTGACTTTC.

Here the CDR3 DNA reads TGTGCCAGCAGCGGCCAGGGACAGTACACTGAAGCTTTCTTT. Protein: CASSGQGQYTEAFF. The rearrangement uses TRBV2 and TRBJ1-1; 7 positions match TRBD1. Germline CDR1 and CDR2: SNHLY and FYNNEI. The CDR3 runs to 14 residues. V dropped 6 bases and J dropped 3; count of bases not matched to a gene: 7.

This clone has only one observation. This chain connects TRBV7-6 to TRBJ2-3, with TRBD1 identical over 8 bases. J was trimmed by 2 bases and V by 5 bases; bases with no gene match: 9. CDR1 is SGHVS, CDR2 FNYEAQ, per germline. The CDR3 covers 16 residues. The CDR3 DNA sequence: TGTGCCAGCAGCGTACAGCCGGGACAGGTCACAGATACGCAGTATTTT. As protein: CASSVQPGQVTDTQYF.

This clone was seen a handful of times. The V gene is TRBV19, the J gene TRBJ2-7; TRBD1 agrees at 9 bases. This CDR3 has 17 amino acids. Trimming cost V 8 bases and J 5 bases; bases outside gene matches: 19. Germline lookup yields CDR1 LNHDA and CDR2 SQIVND (reference sequence). The CDR3: CASPDGLMGQGVHEQYF. CDR3 in DNA: TGTGCCAGTCCAGATGGGCTAATGGGACAGGGAGTCCACGAGCAGTACTTC.

This chain links TRBV20-1 with TRBJ2-3, with unresolved D. The CDR3 has 11 residues. V was shortened by 2 bases and J by 4 bases, with 4 bases between the two germline ends. Germline V gives CDR1 DFQATT, CDR2 SNEGSKA (reference sequence). The CDR3 nucleotides are TGCAGTGCTAGAAAGCCAGATACGCAGTATTTT. Amino acid sequence: CSARKPDTQYF.

This clone was recorded a few times. The genes are TRBV6-1 and TRBJ1-5; D not resolved. The CDR3 contains 14 residues. Germline loops: CDR1 MNHNS, CDR2 SASEGT. Trimming cost V 0 bases and J 4 bases, with 7 bases left between them. For the CDR3, the DNA is TGTGCCAGCAGTGAAGCGGCAGAAAATCAGCCCCAGCATTTT. Translation gives CASSEAAENQPQHF.

This chain links TRBV2 with TRBJ2-7; the match to TRBD1 covers 7 bases. Trimming took 7 bases from V and 4 from J; bases not matched to a gene: 1. CDR1 SNHLY and CDR2 FYNNEI come from the germline V gene. This CDR3 comprises 11 residues. The CDR3 coding sequence is TGTGCCAGCACAGGGGGTTACGAGCAGTACTTC. It specifies CASTGGYEQYF.

V and J are TRBV2 and TRBJ2-3; the match to TRBD1 covers 8 bases. CDR1 and CDR2 from the germline V gene are SNHLY and FYNNEI. Losses at the gene ends were 2 bases for V and 5 bases for J; bases not matched to a gene: 12. This CDR3 has 17 amino acids. This CDR3 is CASSELDREDGIDTQYF. For the CDR3, the DNA is TGTGCCAGCAGTGAATTGGACAGGGAAGATGGTATAGATACGCAGTATTTT.